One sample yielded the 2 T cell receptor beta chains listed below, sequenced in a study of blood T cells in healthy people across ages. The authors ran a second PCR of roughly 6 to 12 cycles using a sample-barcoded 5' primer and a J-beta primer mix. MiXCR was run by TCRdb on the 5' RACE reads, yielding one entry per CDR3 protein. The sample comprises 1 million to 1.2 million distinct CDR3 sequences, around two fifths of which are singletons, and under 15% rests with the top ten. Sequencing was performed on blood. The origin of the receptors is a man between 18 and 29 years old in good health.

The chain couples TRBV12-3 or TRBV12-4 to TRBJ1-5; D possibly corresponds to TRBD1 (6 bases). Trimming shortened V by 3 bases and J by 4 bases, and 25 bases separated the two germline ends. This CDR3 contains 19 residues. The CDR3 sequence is CASSLKKSIWGPGNQPQHF. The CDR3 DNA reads TGTGCCAGCAGTTTGAAGAAGTCTATATGGGGGCCGGGAAATCAGCCCCAGCATTTT.

CDR3 loop: CASSYQGSNQPQHF. The DNA for the CDR3 is TGTGCCAGCAGTTACCAGGGTAGCAATCAGCCCCAGCATTTT. The chain uses TRBV28 and TRBJ1-5; TRBD1 might be the D (5 bases). The germline V gene has CDR1 MDHEN and CDR2 SYDVKM. Trimming took off 4 bases at V and 0 bases at J, with 7 bases between the two ends. The CDR3 has 14 amino acids.